The T cell receptor (beta chain) under discussion was sequenced for a study of blood T cell repertoires in COVID-19. Study summary: Spain, Italy and the United States supplied samples that represented acute and convalescent COVID-19. In each case, the material was cDNA or gDNA derived from T cells, B-cell-depleted T cells, or PBMCs.

Authors' data handling: Amplification of reference gene primers provided the estimated nucleated cell counts. Sequencing was performed with immunoSEQ multiplex PCR; in TCRdb, only in-frame clones are kept and a portion is missing. The D gene and trimming were derived from the DNA, and the V and J assignments and clone size from that table. This table has 150,000 to 180,000 clones, roughly 84% appearing once. The CDR3 is 11 residues long. Germline V gene data show CDR1 as MNHEY and CDR2 as SVGAGI. With 7 bases removed from V and 4 bases from J, the gap between germline ends came to 4 bases. The rearrangement joins TRBV6-5 to TRBJ2-2; D not resolved. The sample comprised peripheral blood. This receptor was identified in a woman in her fifties or sixties with acute or convalescent COVID-19. CDR3 in amino acids: CASKSTGELFF. The CDR3 coding sequence is TGTGCCAGCAAGAGCACCGGGGAGCTGTTTTTT.